Presented here are 13 T cell receptor beta chains from one specimen sequenced in a study of cytomegalovirus exposure and HLA in healthy donors. Amplification used 60 Vbeta primers and 13 Jbeta primers. Some clones are missing from TCRdb's copy, which holds only in-frame ones; the method was immunoSEQ multiplex PCR. This sample has fewer than 200,000 clones, with approximately 70% found just once. The sample consisted of PBMCs. The receptors shown here come from a human donor in good health.

The chain joins TRBV10-1 to TRBJ2-3, with a weak D call TRBD2 (7 bases). V was trimmed by 3 bases and J by 2 bases, leaving 12 bases between them. Germline-derived CDR1 and CDR2 are WNHNN and SYGVQD (reference sequence). This CDR3 region has 15 residues. The chain's CDR3 is CASSDGGGHTDTQYF. In nucleotides, the CDR3 is TGCGCCAGCAGTGACGGCGGGGGACACACAGATACGCAGTATTTT.

The genes are TRBV14 and TRBJ1-4; 7 positions agree with TRBD1. V shed 7 bases, J shed 5 bases, and the junction held 4 bases outside the gene matches. Germline CDR1 SGHDN, CDR2 FVKESK. The CDR3 runs to 13 residues. The CDR3 sequence: CASNRGVNEKLFF. The CDR3 nucleotides are TGTGCCAGCAACAGGGGAGTGAATGAAAAACTGTTTTTT.

The genes are TRBV10-3 and TRBJ1-2; D is perhaps TRBD1 (5 bases). Between the trimmed V and J ends, which lost 5 bases and 3 bases, there was a span of 13 bases. Germline CDR1 ENHRY, CDR2 SYGVKD. The CDR3 length is 14 residues. The CDR3 DNA sequence: TGTGCCATCAGTTCGACAGCGACCGACTATGGCTACACCTTC. Protein sequence: CAISSTATDYGYTF.

The rearrangement joins TRBV10-3 to TRBJ1-2; 10 positions match TRBD1. The junction had 5 bases not matched to a gene; V was cut back by 10 bases and J by 6 bases. Germline V gene lookup returns CDR1 ENHRY and CDR2 SYGVKD. The CDR3 totals 12 residues. For the CDR3, the DNA is TGTGCCAGCTTCGGGACAGGGGATGGCTACACCTTC. Protein product: CASFGTGDGYTF.

A few counts support this clone. The chain uses TRBV30 and TRBJ2-7, with 7 bases identical to TRBD1. J lost 6 bases, V lost 1 base, and 9 bases had no gene match. Germline CDR1 reads GTSNPN; CDR2 reads SVGIG (reference sequence). CDR3 size: 14 residues. CDR3 DNA: TGTGCCTGGAGTGCTACAGGGGTAAGGTCCGAGCAGTACTTC. It yields the protein CAWSATGVRSEQYF.

The sample holds one count of this clone. The chain links TRBV7-9 to TRBJ2-6; no definite D call. V lost 1 base and J lost 0, with 7 bases in between. The CDR3 covers 16 residues. Looked up from germline, CDR1 is SEHNR and CDR2 is FQNEAQ (reference sequence). This chain's CDR3 is CASSLGSGSGANVLTF. CDR3 coding DNA: TGTGCCAGCAGCTTAGGGTCAGGCTCTGGGGCCAACGTCCTGACTTTC.

The chain recombines TRBV7-2 with TRBJ2-3, with D maybe TRBD2 (7 bases). Trimming took 5 bases from V and 4 from J, leaving 19 bases between them. The CDR3 extends over 16 amino acids. Germline loops: CDR1 SGHTA, CDR2 FQGNSA. The CDR3 DNA sequence: TGTGCCAGCAGCCATGGCGGGGGCTTGGGGTCAGATACGCAGTATTTT. Translating gives CASSHGGGLGSDTQYF.

The rearrangement links TRBV2 to TRBJ2-3, with 8 nucleotides matching TRBD2. Germline CDR1 reads SNHLY; CDR2 reads FYNNEI. The trim removed 10 bases at V and 0 bases at J, leaving 21 bases unmatched. The CDR3 contains 19 residues. DNA of the CDR3: TGTGCCACCATAAAACGGCCATCCACTAGCGGCTCTAGCACAGATACGCAGTATTTT. The encoded protein is CATIKRPSTSGSSTDTQYF.

This clone turned up a few times. The chain carries TRBV9 and TRBJ1-2; tentatively, D is TRBD1 (5 bases). V was pared by 0 bases and J by 3 bases, with 9 bases between. The CDR3 runs 14 residues. Per the germline V gene, CDR1 is SGDLS and CDR2 is YYNGEE. DNA for the CDR3: TGTGCCAGCAGCGTAGAAGTAGGGGACTATGGCTACACCTTC. This translates into CASSVEVGDYGYTF.

Here the CDR3 reads CATSWSQGGVGGYTF. As DNA, the CDR3 is TGTGCCACCAGCTGGAGTCAGGGAGGAGTGGGTGGCTACACCTTC. The J gene is TRBJ1-2, the V gene TRBV15, with D tentatively TRBD1 (5 bases). Looked up from germline, CDR1 is LNHNV and CDR2 is YYDKDF (reference sequence). The CDR3 has 15 residues. Deletions cut 5 bases from V and 7 bases from J, with 20 bases between.

The chain joins TRBV19 to TRBJ2-1; no clear D gene. CDR1 is LNHDA, CDR2 SQIVND, per germline (reference sequence). The length of the CDR3 is 15 residues. Between the trimmed V and J ends, which lost 3 bases and 5 bases, there was a span of 14 bases. The DNA for the CDR3 is TGTGCCAGTAGTATCGGTCCCTCTCAACACAATGAGCAGTTCTTC. Translation gives CASSIGPSQHNEQFF.

In this sample, this clone turned up a few times. This sequence joins TRBV7-9 and TRBJ2-1; possibly TRBD1 for D (5 bases). CDR1 is SEHNR, CDR2 FQNEAQ, per germline (reference sequence). Trimming shortened V by 4 bases and J by 0 bases, and 10 bases separated the two germline ends. The CDR3 loop spans 15 amino acids. As DNA, the CDR3 is TGTGCCAGCAGCTCAGACAGCCACTCCTACAATGAGCAGTTCTTC. Translated, it gives CASSSDSHSYNEQFF.

V usage is TRBV7-3 and J usage is TRBJ2-2; the D gene is possibly TRBD1 (6 bases). V lost 5 bases and J lost 5, with 12 bases in between. This CDR3 is built from 14 residues. The V gene's germline CDR1 is SGHTA and CDR2 FQGTGA. The DNA of the CDR3 is TGTGCCAGCAGCCTCACGGACAGAACCGGGGAGCTGTTTTTT. This codes for CASSLTDRTGELFF.